Following are 24 T cell receptor beta chains from one sample sequenced in a study of OX40 agonist ivuxolimab in advanced cancers. Measured with immunoSEQ multiplex PCR; TCRdb has only the in-frame clones, and not every one. The sample lists 65,000 to 70,000 clones, roughly 90% occurring once. The starting material was CD4+ or CD8+ T cells sorted from blood, obtained in a trial of the OX40 agonist ivuxolimab. The receptors here all came from an adult with an advanced solid tumor such as melanoma, head and neck, liver or kidney cancer.

The gene calls are TRBV7-9 and TRBJ1-2, with D hard to call. This CDR3 has 15 amino acids. CDR1 is SEHNR and CDR2 is FQNEAQ in the germline V gene (reference sequence). Trimming stripped 11 bases from V and 2 bases from J, with 21 bases between. For the CDR3, the DNA is TGTGCCTCGACTCATAGGACCTCCCCAAACTATGGCTACACCTTC. Its translation: CASTHRTSPNYGYTF.

The V and J genes are TRBV18 and TRBJ1-5, with a tentative D call TRBD1 (5 bases). The CDR3 runs to 14 residues. Per the germline V gene, CDR1 is KGHSH and CDR2 is LQKENI. The V gene lost 3 bases and the J gene lost 5 bases, with 11 bases spanning the gap. The CDR3 loop reads CASSPGDGYQPQHF. In DNA, the CDR3 is TGTGCCAGCTCACCCGGGGACGGTTATCAGCCCCAGCATTTT. The complete variable domain, with remaining parts taken from reference TRBV18 and TRBJ1-5, reads NAGVMQNPRHLVRRRGQEARLRCSPMKGHSHVYWYRQLPEEGLKFMVYLQKENIIDESGMPKERFSAEFPKEGPSILRIQQVVRGDSAAYFCASSPGDGYQPQHFGDGTRLSIL.

The V and J genes are TRBV6-1 and TRBJ1-1, with 7 bases aligning to TRBD1. CDR1 MNHNS and CDR2 SASEGT come from the germline V gene. The CDR3 extends over 12 amino acids. V shed 4 bases and J 7 bases; nucleotides not matched to a gene: 3. For the CDR3, the DNA is TGTGCCAGCAGTGGCCGACAGGGTGAAGCTTTCTTT. Protein product: CASSGRQGEAFF.

V usage is TRBV5-5 and J usage is TRBJ2-3, with D possibly being TRBD2 (6 bases). The length of the CDR3 is 15 residues. V lost 2 bases, J lost 5 bases, and 15 bases lay in between. Germline CDR1 SGHKS, CDR2 YYEKEE (reference sequence). The CDR3 nucleotides are TGTGCCAGCAGCTTAGGACTATGGTCCCGAGATACGCAGTATTTT. Protein product: CASSLGLWSRDTQYF.

The chain carries TRBV10-3 and TRBJ2-3; D unresolved. The V end was cut by 3 bases, the J end by 2 bases, with 9 bases between. The CDR3 sequence is 14 residues long. Germline V gene lookup returns CDR1 ENHRY and CDR2 SYGVKD. Written as DNA, the CDR3 is TGTGCCATCAGTGAAGCCGGCTACACAGATACGCAGTATTTT. This gives the protein CAISEAGYTDTQYF.

The genes are TRBV6-5 and TRBJ2-4; either TRBD1 or TRBD2 may fit D (5 bases each). The CDR3 runs to 14 residues. The V end was cut by 6 bases, the J end by 6 bases, with 15 bases between. Germline V CDR1 and CDR2: MNHEY, SVGAGI. The CDR3, as DNA: TGTGCCAGCAGACGGGGACCGCAAGCAAACATTCAGTACTTC. This sequence encodes CASRRGPQANIQYF.

The genes are TRBV13 and TRBJ2-7, with 8 bases matching TRBD2. Losses at the gene ends were 5 bases for V and 1 base for J; bases not matched to a gene: 7. CDR1 and CDR2 from the germline V gene are PRHDT and FYEKMQ (reference sequence). CDR3 length: 15 residues. CDR3 loop: CASSPAGVRSYEQYF. The CDR3 DNA reads as TGTGCCAGCAGCCCAGCGGGGGTCCGATCCTACGAGCAGTACTTC.

V and J are TRBV28 and TRBJ1-6; TRBD1 aligns across 8 bases. CDR1 is MDHEN and CDR2 is SYDVKM in the germline V gene. CDR3 length: 15 amino acids. After removal of 5 bases from V and 7 bases from J, the junction contained 7 bases not matched to a gene. The CDR3, as DNA: TGTGCCAGCAGTAACCGGGACAGGCCCAATTCACCCCTCCACTTT. Translation gives CASSNRDRPNSPLHF.

This chain joins TRBV28 and TRBJ1-3; 10 bases are shared with TRBD1. The CDR3 spans 15 residues. With 4 bases clipped from V and 4 bases from J, the junction kept 4 bases outside the gene matches. Germline CDR1 reads MDHEN; CDR2 reads SYDVKM. The CDR3 nucleotides are TGTGCCAGCAGTTCTGCGGGACAGGGGGGAAACACCATATATTTT. This sequence encodes CASSSAGQGGNTIYF.

This clone was observed a single time. The CDR3 reads CASSLDQGSGNTIYF. CDR3 DNA: TGTGCCAGCAGTTTAGACCAGGGTTCTGGAAACACCATATATTTT. The chain employs TRBV28 and TRBJ1-3; perhaps TRBD1 as D (5 bases). Germline CDR1 MDHEN, CDR2 SYDVKM. V gave up 2 bases and J gave up 1 base, with 9 bases separating them. The CDR3 contains 15 residues.

The sample holds one count of this clone. J is TRBJ2-7 and V is TRBV6-1; D perhaps matches TRBD1 (7 bases). This CDR3 is 13 amino acids long. V was pared by 3 bases and J by 4 bases, with 10 bases between. Looked up from germline, CDR1 is MNHNS and CDR2 is SASEGT. CDR3 sequence: CASSEGGQYEQYF. The CDR3 DNA reads as TGTGCCAGCAGTGAGGGGGGACAGTACGAGCAGTACTTC.

This chain links TRBV11-3 with TRBJ1-3, with a weak D call TRBD1 (5 bases). CDR1 and CDR2 from the germline V gene are SGHNT and YENEEA. V was cut by 5 bases and J by 0 bases, with 11 bases left in between. CDR3 length: 15 amino acids. The CDR3 loop is CASSALGDSGNTIYF. DNA of the CDR3: TGTGCCAGCAGCGCCTTAGGGGACTCTGGAAACACCATATATTTT. The full variable domain, with the rest looked up from reference TRBV11-3 and TRBJ1-3, is EAGVVQSPRYKIIEKKQPVAFWCNPISGHNTLYWYLQNLGQGPELLIRYENEEAVDDSQLPKDRFSAERLKGVDSTLKIQPAELGDSAVYLCASSALGDSGNTIYFGEGSWLTVV.

This clone has just one count. CDR3 bases: TGCGCCAGCAGCCAAGCCTTAGCGGGGGGTATCACAGATACGCAGTATTTT. Protein: CASSQALAGGITDTQYF. The chain links TRBV4-3 to TRBJ2-3, with 10 bases fitting TRBD2. The CDR3 contains 17 residues. Germline CDR1 reads LGHNA; CDR2 reads YSLEER. Unmatched junction bases numbered 6, after V lost 1 base and J lost 2 bases.

This clone came up a few times. The CDR3 nucleotides are TGTGCCAGCAGTCCCGGGACTAGCGACTACAATGAGCAGTTCTTC. It is translated as CASSPGTSDYNEQFF. The V gene is TRBV28, the J gene TRBJ2-1, with 10 nucleotides matching TRBD2. Trimming removed 5 bases from V and 3 bases from J; junction bases left unmatched: 4. The CDR3 has 15 amino acids. Germline lookup yields CDR1 MDHEN and CDR2 SYDVKM.

DNA of the CDR3: TGTGCCAGCAGTGCGACAGGGGTCGGCTACGAGCAGTACTTC. Translating gives CASSATGVGYEQYF. J is TRBJ2-7 and V is TRBV6-5; 8 nucleotides align to TRBD1. The length of the CDR3 is 14 residues. Germline V lookup: CDR1 MNHEY, CDR2 SVGAGI. The V and J ends lost 5 bases and 3 bases, in that order; junction bases with no gene match: 6.

This rearrangement joins TRBV28 to TRBJ1-2; 7 bases align to TRBD1. The CDR3 runs 13 residues. With 8 bases clipped from V and 7 bases from J, the junction kept 10 bases outside the gene matches. CDR1 is MDHEN, CDR2 SYDVKM, per germline. In DNA form, the CDR3 reads TGTGCCAGCGGCCGGTACACAGGGGCTGGCTACACCTTC. This sequence encodes CASGRYTGAGYTF.

The chain couples TRBV2 to TRBJ1-1, with D uncertain. CDR1 and CDR2 (germline): SNHLY, FYNNEI. The V end was cut by 2 bases, the J end by 5 bases, with 15 bases between. The CDR3 is made up of 15 amino acids. The CDR3, as DNA: TGTGCCAGCAGTGAAATTCAACCTATGAGGACTGAAGCTTTCTTT. Its translation: CASSEIQPMRTEAFF.

The chain uses TRBV29-1 and TRBJ2-1, with TRBD2 as a possible D gene (5 bases). V dropped 3 bases and J dropped 2 bases, with 8 bases sitting between them. This CDR3 has 13 residues. Germline V lookup: CDR1 SQVTM, CDR2 ANQGSEA. The CDR3 loop is CSVDRGTYNEQFF. CDR3 nucleotide sequence: TGCAGCGTTGATCGGGGAACCTACAATGAGCAGTTCTTC.

The CDR3 sequence: CASSTQLNTEAFF. The CDR3 DNA follows: TGTGCCAGCAGCACACAGCTGAACACTGAAGCTTTCTTT. V is TRBV11-2 and J is TRBJ1-1; D is unclear. In germline, CDR1 is SGHAT, CDR2 FQNNGV. This CDR3 spans 13 amino acids. Trimming pared 5 bases from V and 0 bases from J, leaving 7 bases between.

The table lists this clone with a count of one. The genes are TRBV5-1 and TRBJ1-1; 11 bases line up with TRBD1. The CDR3 sequence is 16 residues long. With V trimmed by 4 bases and J by 3 bases, 8 bases remained unmatched. Germline lookup yields CDR1 SGHRS and CDR2 YFSETQ. CDR3 in amino acids: CASSLRTGGYDTEAFF. CDR3 DNA: TGCGCCAGCAGCCTTAGGACAGGGGGCTACGACACTGAAGCTTTCTTT.

The chain employs TRBV2 and TRBJ2-3; D may correspond to TRBD1 or TRBD2 (7 bases each). Germline-derived CDR1 and CDR2 are SNHLY and FYNNEI. The CDR3 runs 14 residues. Trimming left V 8 bases short and J 2 bases short, with 14 bases between. CDR3 loop: CASWGGGLTDTQYF. Here the CDR3 DNA reads TGTGCCAGCTGGGGAGGGGGCCTCACAGATACGCAGTATTTT.

The J gene is TRBJ2-5, the V gene TRBV19, with D possibly TRBD1 on 6 matching bases. CDR3 size: 16 residues. Per the germline V gene, CDR1 is LNHDA and CDR2 is SQIVND (reference sequence). Trimming cost V 4 bases and J 5 bases, with 20 bases left between them. CDR3 bases: TGTGCCAGTAGTACCACCGGGGACATATCACAGGAGACCCAGTACTTC. It translates to CASSTTGDISQETQYF.

The V call is TRBV6-1, the J call TRBJ1-6, with no clear D. CDR3 length equals 15 residues. The V and J ends lost 3 bases and 8 bases respectively, with 14 bases between them. Germline loops: CDR1 MNHNS, CDR2 SASEGT. CDR3 bases: TGTGCCAGCAGTGACGGCTGGGCACGGGATTCACCCCTCCACTTT. Its protein product is CASSDGWARDSPLHF.

The rearrangement uses TRBV11-2 and TRBJ1-1, with TRBD1 as a possible D gene (6 bases). CDR1 and CDR2 (germline): SGHAT, FQNNGV. This CDR3 has 15 residues. The V end was cut by 1 base, the J end by 4 bases, with 13 bases between. In DNA form, the CDR3 reads TGTGCCAGCAGCTTAGCCGGGGGGCTGGGCACTGAAGCTTTCTTT. Protein: CASSLAGGLGTEAFF.